This T cell receptor beta chain was identified in a study of PD-L1 blockade in urothelial cancer. This clone has more than one count but fewer than ten. Per germline, CDR1 MNHEY and CDR2 SVGAGI. V shed 5 bases, J shed 4 bases, and the junction held 1 base outside the gene matches. The CDR3 consists of 13 residues. TCRdb keeps only in-frame clones here, not all; method: immunoSEQ multiplex PCR. The table shows roughly 51,000 clones, with approximately 85% occurring only once. Time point meaning: peripheral blood 6 weeks after treatment start. The TCR originated in a man aged 50-60 years with urothelial cancer. Specimen: PBMCs, collected around atezolizumab (anti-PD-L1) treatment. The chain joins TRBV6-5 to TRBJ2-2; 7 bases are a match to TRBD1. CDR3 sequence: CASSDRVTGELFF. CDR3 DNA sequence: TGTGCCAGCAGTGACAGGGTCACCGGGGAGCTGTTTTTT.